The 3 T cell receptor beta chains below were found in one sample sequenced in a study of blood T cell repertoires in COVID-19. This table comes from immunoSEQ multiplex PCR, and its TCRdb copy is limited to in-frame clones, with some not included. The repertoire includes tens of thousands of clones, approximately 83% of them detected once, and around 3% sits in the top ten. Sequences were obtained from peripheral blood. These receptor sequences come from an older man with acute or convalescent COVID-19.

Here the CDR3 DNA reads TGTGCCAGCTCACCACCGAGTGGACAGCAATACGAGCAGTACTTC. It yields the protein CASSPPSGQQYEQYF. The chain couples TRBV18 to TRBJ2-7, with D tentatively TRBD1 (6 bases). The CDR3 covers 15 residues. Per the germline V gene, CDR1 is KGHSH and CDR2 is LQKENI. V lost 0 bases and J 4 bases, leaving 13 bases between the germline ends.

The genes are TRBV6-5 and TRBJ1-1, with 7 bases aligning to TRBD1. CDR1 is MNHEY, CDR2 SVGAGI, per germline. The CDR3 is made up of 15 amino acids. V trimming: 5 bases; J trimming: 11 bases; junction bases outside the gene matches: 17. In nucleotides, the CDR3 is TGTGCCAGCAGTCCCCTAAGGGGGCTGGGAATTGTGGCTTTCTTT. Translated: CASSPLRGLGIVAFF.

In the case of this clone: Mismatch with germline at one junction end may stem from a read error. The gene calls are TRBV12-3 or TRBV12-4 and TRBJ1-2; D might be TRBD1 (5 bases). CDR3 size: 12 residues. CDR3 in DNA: TGTGCCAGCAGTTTGAACCTAAGGGGCTTCACCTTC. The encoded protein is CASSLNLRGFTF.